These 5 T cell receptor beta chains came from one sample sequenced in a study of cytomegalovirus exposure and HLA in healthy donors. Both 60 Vbeta primers and 13 Jbeta primers went into the PCR. Repertoires were generated with immunoSEQ multiplex PCR, while TCRdb's copy carries only in-frame clones and drops some. The sample holds 150,000 or so clones, 74% seen once. Sequencing used PBMCs. These receptors all stem from a man under 40 in good health and CMV-seronegative.

This chain joins TRBV5-6 and TRBJ1-2; D is possibly TRBD1 (5 bases). The CDR3 has 13 amino acids. Trimming cost V 0 bases and J 8 bases, with 11 bases left between them. Germline CDR1 and CDR2: SGHDT and YYEEEE. DNA for the CDR3: TGTGCCAGCAGCTTGGCCGGGGGGGACGGCTACACCTTC. Protein sequence: CASSLAGGDGYTF.

The rearrangement uses TRBV28 and TRBJ1-6, with D uncertain. V was cut by 2 bases and J by 6 bases, with 11 bases left in between. Germline loops: CDR1 MDHEN, CDR2 SYDVKM. CDR3 length: 15 residues. The CDR3 loop reads CASSLGLRGNSPLHF. CDR3 bases: TGTGCCAGCAGTTTAGGGTTGCGCGGTAATTCACCCCTCCACTTT. Full variable domain (outside the CDR3, taken from reference TRBV28 and TRBJ1-6): DVKVTQSSRYLVKRTGEKVFLECVQDMDHENMFWYRQDPGLGLRLIYFSYDVKMKEKGDIPEGYSVSREKKERFSLILESASTNQTSMYLCASSLGLRGNSPLHFGNGTRLTVT.

The CDR3 protein is CASIRGDSGNTIYF. The CDR3 DNA follows: TGTGCCAGCATCCGGGGGGACTCTGGAAACACCATATATTTT. The rearrangement links TRBV6-1 to TRBJ1-3; D perhaps matches TRBD1 (5 bases). Germline values: CDR1 MNHNS, CDR2 SASEGT. V lost 7 bases to trimming and J lost 0 bases, with 10 bases between them. This CDR3 spans 14 amino acids.

The CDR3 sequence: CASSAQGSVETQYF. CDR3 nucleotides: TGTGCCAGCAGCGCACAGGGATCAGTCGAGACCCAGTACTTC. The chain joins TRBV9 to TRBJ2-5, with TRBD1 as a possible D gene (6 bases). The V gene lost 3 bases and the J gene lost 5 bases, with 14 bases spanning the gap. There are 14 residues in the CDR3. CDR1 SGDLS and CDR2 YYNGEE come from the germline V gene.

The gene calls are TRBV5-1 and TRBJ2-3; D may be TRBD2 (6 bases). This CDR3 region has 14 residues. Germline V CDR1 and CDR2: SGHRS, YFSETQ. V dropped 3 bases and J dropped 0 bases, with 8 bases sitting between them. CDR3 sequence (DNA): TGCGCCAGCAGCTCCGGGACTAGCACAGATACGCAGTATTTT. Protein sequence: CASSSGTSTDTQYF.